This T cell receptor beta chain was identified during a study of blood T cells in healthy people across ages. The use of a sample-barcoded 5' primer and a J-beta primer mix characterized a second PCR of roughly 6 to 11 cycles. TCRdb recomputed calls from the 5' RACE reads with MiXCR, one row per CDR3 protein. Of approximately 940,000 distinct CDR3 sequences listed, about 48% are singletons. This CDR3 region has 14 residues. Looked up from germline, CDR1 is SGHAT and CDR2 is FQDESV (reference sequence). V was pared by 5 bases and J by 10 bases, with 18 bases between. This sequence joins TRBV11-1 and TRBJ2-1; D remains ambiguous. The sequence derives from a man aged 30-40 years in good health. The source material was blood. The CDR3 region is CASSLFSGSAEQFF. In nucleotides, the CDR3 is TGTGCCAGCAGCCTTTTTTCGGGCTCAGCAGAGCAGTTCTTC.